This TCR beta chain was sequenced in a study of blood T cell repertoires in COVID-19. At the level of the study: Whether acute or convalescent, the COVID-19 samples came from the United States, Italy and Spain. Sources were T cells, B-cell-depleted T cells, or PBMCs; the material itself was cDNA or gDNA.

V dropped 0 bases and J dropped 10; count of bases not matched to a gene: 0. The CDR3 is 13 residues long. The germline V gene has CDR1 LGHNA and CDR2 YNFKEQ. Per the original data handling: Reference gene primer amplification in the assay estimated nucleated cell counts. Some clones are missing from TCRdb's copy, which holds only in-frame ones; the method was immunoSEQ multiplex PCR. The V and J calls and clone size are taken from that table; D and trimming were inferred from the DNA. The sample lists roughly 43,000 clones; over 70% were seen once. The chain joins TRBV4-2 to TRBJ2-1; TRBD2 aligns across 10 bases. The sample taken for sequencing was peripheral blood. This clonotype was obtained from a human donor in a cohort sampled during active COVID-19. For the CDR3, the DNA is TGTGCCAGCAGCCAAGAGGGACTAGCGGAGCAGTTCTTC. Its translation is CASSQEGLAEQFF.